These 19 T cell receptor beta chains were all obtained from the same sample, sequenced in a study of shared clonotypes between healthy human individuals. Sequencing used immunoSEQ multiplex PCR; TCRdb keeps in-frame clones, though not all of them. This sample has some 2.4 million clones; over 85% occur once, and the top ten carry approximately 0.35%. Sequencing was carried out using naive CD4+ T cells from PBMCs. Noted subset: CD45RA+ positively selected. These receptors all come from a man between 18 and 29 years old in good health. Some clones in this sample may be carry-over from other donors' samples.

V gene TRBV28 combines with J gene TRBJ2-7, with 9 bases aligning to TRBD1. Per germline, CDR1 MDHEN and CDR2 SYDVKM. V lost 5 bases and J lost 7; bases outside the gene matches: 15. This CDR3 contains 16 residues. The CDR3 nucleotides are TGTGCCAGCAGTCTTCTACCATCCGGGACAGGGAAAGAGCAGTACTTC. This codes for CASSLLPSGTGKEQYF.

The gene calls are TRBV19 and TRBJ1-1; D is ambiguous. CDR3 length: 14 amino acids. Per germline, CDR1 LNHDA and CDR2 SQIVND (reference sequence). Trimming left V 2 bases short and J 3 bases short, with 10 bases between. In nucleotides, the CDR3 is TGTGCCAGTAGTATAAATGATTTGGACACTGAAGCTTTCTTT. It encodes CASSINDLDTEAFF.

This chain connects TRBV6-5 to TRBJ1-1; D is ambiguous. The CDR3 runs to 14 residues. Germline V gene lookup returns CDR1 MNHEY and CDR2 SVGAGI. V lost 0 bases and J 7 bases, leaving 12 bases between the germline ends. CDR3 nucleotides: TGTGCCAGCAGTTACTCGAGGGCAGGTATTGAAGCTTTCTTT. This translates into CASSYSRAGIEAFF.

V usage is TRBV5-5 and J usage is TRBJ1-1; 12 bases map to TRBD1. V was clipped by 2 bases and J by 5 bases; unmatched bases: 7. CDR3 length: 16 residues. CDR1 is SGHKS and CDR2 is YYEKEE in the germline V gene (reference sequence). This CDR3 is CASSLTGTGGRTEAFF. The CDR3 bases are TGTGCCAGCAGCTTAACCGGGACAGGGGGCCGTACTGAAGCTTTCTTT.

This rearrangement joins TRBV2 to TRBJ2-7; D perhaps matches TRBD1 (5 bases). From germline, CDR1 is SNHLY and CDR2 FYNNEI. The CDR3 spans 12 residues. V was trimmed by 4 bases and J by 4 bases, leaving 8 bases between them. The chain's CDR3 is CASSVKGYEQYF. As DNA, the CDR3 is TGTGCCAGCAGTGTAAAGGGGTACGAGCAGTACTTC. The full variable domain, in which reference TRBV2 and TRBJ2-7 provide the parts outside the CDR3, is EPEVTQTPSHQVTQMGQEVILRCVPISNHLYFYWYRQILGQKVEFLVSFYNNEISEKSEIFDDQFSVERPDGSNFTLKIRSTKLEDSAMYFCASSVKGYEQYFGPGTRLTVT.

V usage is TRBV19 and J usage is TRBJ1-5; TRBD1 aligns across 9 bases. Per the germline V gene, CDR1 is LNHDA and CDR2 is SQIVND (reference sequence). J gave up 7 bases and V 5 bases, and 15 bases lay outside the gene matches. The CDR3 is 17 residues long. CDR3 DNA: TGTGCCAGTAGTCCCGGGACAGGGAGAACGAGGGGGCAGCCCCAGCATTTT. This codes for CASSPGTGRTRGQPQHF.

The V gene is TRBV10-2, the J gene TRBJ1-4, with 8 bases matching TRBD1. V shed 3 bases, J shed 7 bases, and the junction held 16 bases outside the gene matches. Per germline, CDR1 WSHSY and CDR2 SAAADI. This CDR3 contains 18 residues. The CDR3 DNA follows: TGCGCCAGCAGTGATTATGACAGGGGAATCGACGCCTTTGAAAAACTGTTTTTT. This encodes CASSDYDRGIDAFEKLFF.

This chain links TRBV5-8 with TRBJ2-7; 7 bases align to TRBD2. Per the germline V gene, CDR1 is SGHTS and CDR2 is YDEGEE. The CDR3 covers 15 residues. V trimming: 1 base; J trimming: 3 bases; junction bases outside the gene matches: 7. The CDR3: CASSLRFSGYYEQYF. CDR3 DNA sequence: TGTGCCAGCAGCTTGCGTTTTAGCGGGTACTACGAGCAGTACTTC.

The chain joins TRBV15 to TRBJ1-5; D gene unclear. The germline gives CDR1 LNHNV, CDR2 YYDKDF (reference sequence). The V and J ends lost 0 bases and 5 bases respectively, with 8 bases between them. The CDR3 sequence is 14 residues long. DNA of the CDR3: TGTGCCACCAGCAGAGAACAAAGGGATCAGCCCCAGCATTTT. Its protein is CATSREQRDQPQHF.

This clone appeared once. The gene calls are TRBV7-8 and TRBJ1-2, with 7 bases lining up with TRBD1. Germline V CDR1 and CDR2: SGHVS, FQNEAQ. The trim removed 1 base at V and 1 base at J, leaving 9 bases unmatched. This CDR3 is built from 17 residues. The CDR3 DNA follows: TGTGCCAGCAGCTTAGGAAGGGGGCGGGAAGTTAACTATGGCTACACCTTC. Protein product: CASSLGRGREVNYGYTF.

The V call is TRBV4-2, the J call TRBJ2-4, with a weak D call TRBD2 (6 bases). The germline V gene has CDR1 LGHNA and CDR2 YNFKEQ. The CDR3 runs 16 residues. The V and J ends lost 4 bases and 3 bases respectively, with 16 bases between them. The CDR3 DNA sequence: TGTGCCAGCAGCCCCACTGGGGGGTCGGGCAAAAACATTCAGTACTTC. This codes for CASSPTGGSGKNIQYF.

The rearrangement joins TRBV25-1 to TRBJ1-4; 8 bases map to TRBD1. Germline-derived CDR1 and CDR2 are MGHDK and SYGVNS. This CDR3 is 16 amino acids long. The trim removed 3 bases at V and 11 bases at J, leaving 14 bases unmatched. This chain's CDR3 is CASSDTSPGHRGKLFF. CDR3 in DNA: TGTGCCAGCAGTGACACTAGTCCCGGCCACAGGGGGAAACTGTTTTTT.

This clone was recorded a few times. V usage is TRBV15 and J usage is TRBJ1-1; D gene unclear. Trimming removed 4 bases at V and 1 base at J, with 10 bases between. CDR1 and CDR2 from the germline V gene are LNHNV and YYDKDF (reference sequence). This CDR3 comprises 14 residues. The CDR3 region has the DNA TGTGCCACCAGCAAGACGGACGGGAACACTGAAGCTTTCTTT. As protein: CATSKTDGNTEAFF.

This chain joins TRBV6-1 and TRBJ2-1; TRBD2 aligns across 9 bases. With 2 bases clipped from V and 2 bases from J, the junction kept 4 bases outside the gene matches. The CDR3 has 16 amino acids. Germline lookup yields CDR1 MNHNS and CDR2 SASEGT. CDR3 residues: CASSESGRPTYNEQFF. CDR3 bases: TGTGCCAGCAGTGAAAGCGGGAGGCCTACCTACAATGAGCAGTTCTTC.

CDR3 nucleotide sequence: TGTGCCAGCAGTCCGCGGGAAAGAAGTTTACAGTATTTT. It specifies CASSPRERSLQYF. The chain couples TRBV28 to TRBJ2-3, with a weak D call TRBD2 (6 bases). CDR1 is MDHEN and CDR2 is SYDVKM in the germline V gene. The V end was cut by 5 bases, the J end by 12 bases, with 18 bases between. The length of the CDR3 is 13 residues.

V gene TRBV28 combines with J gene TRBJ1-5, with TRBD1 matching over 12 bases. Germline V gene data show CDR1 as MDHEN and CDR2 as SYDVKM. With 10 bases clipped from V and 1 base from J, the junction kept 17 bases outside the gene matches. CDR3 size: 19 residues. In nucleotides, the CDR3 is TGTGCCACCCTCTCGAGGAGGGACAGGGGGCGTCGAAGCAATCAGCCCCAGCATTTT. Encoded protein: CATLSRRDRGRRSNQPQHF. The complete variable domain, with remaining parts taken from reference TRBV28 and TRBJ1-5, reads DVKVTQSSRYLVKRTGEKVFLECVQDMDHENMFWYRQDPGLGLRLIYFSYDVKMKEKGDIPEGYSVSREKKERFSLILESASTNQTSMYLCATLSRRDRGRRSNQPQHFGDGTRLSIL.

With respect to this clone: An end of the junction does not agree with germline; a read error may underlie this. The J gene is TRBJ2-3, the V gene TRBV6-6; D is undetermined. The CDR3 runs to 16 residues. Germline assignment: CDR1 MNHNY and CDR2 SVGAGI (reference sequence). The CDR3 loop reads CASSYGAPVVEPLSRF. The CDR3 region has the DNA TGTGCCAGCAGTTACGGAGCACCGGTTGTGGAGCCCCTTTCCCGCTTT.

This chain links TRBV11-1 with TRBJ2-3; no firm D call. The CDR3 has 13 residues. Germline assignment: CDR1 SGHAT and CDR2 FQDESV (reference sequence). Trimming cost V 5 bases and J 4 bases, with 10 bases left between them. The CDR3 reads CASSHRGADTQYF. The CDR3 nucleotides read TGTGCCAGCAGCCACCGTGGGGCAGATACGCAGTATTTT.

The chain links TRBV7-3 to TRBJ1-3; 9 bases agree with TRBD1. Germline V gene data show CDR1 as SGHTA and CDR2 as FQGTGA. The length of the CDR3 is 16 residues. After removal of 5 bases from V and 2 bases from J, the junction contained 7 bases not matched to a gene. DNA of the CDR3: TGTGCCAGCAGCCCCCTGGGACAGGGAGCTGGAAACACCATATATTTT. This gives the protein CASSPLGQGAGNTIYF.